This is a list of T cell receptor beta chains from one sample in a study of blood T cells in healthy people across ages. In TCRdb, the 5' RACE reads were re-called with MiXCR into one record per CDR3 protein. The sample yields 700,000 to 900,000 distinct CDR3 sequences, 20% to 30% seen once. The data also belong to a second study, concerning T cells of mothers and their children.

Sequencing input: blood. The source is a boy aged 5-17 years in good health. The CDR3 runs from the conserved cysteine through the conserved F or W. The order of the fields is V gene, D gene, J gene, clone size, CDR3 DNA, CDR3 protein. The D gene is left open where the match is weak. Size tells how often a clone was seen (once, few, many) or the class of an expanded clone, and some rows leave it out.

V gene: TRBV2; D gene: .; J gene: TRBJ1-2; clone size: .; CDR3 DNA: TGTGCCAGCAGAGTGGGGCAGGGCACACATGGCTACACCTTC; CDR3 protein: CASRVGQGTHGYTF
V gene: TRBV6-5; D gene: .; J gene: TRBJ1-1; clone size: .; CDR3 DNA: TGTGCCAGCAGTTATCGGGGGACCACTGAAGCTTTCTTT; CDR3 protein: CASSYRGTTEAFF
V gene: TRBV13; D gene: TRBD1; J gene: TRBJ1-4; clone size: .; CDR3 DNA: TGTGCCAGCAGCCGAGTGACAGGGGGCGTGAGTGAAAAACTGTTTTTT; CDR3 protein: CASSRVTGGVSEKLFF
V gene: TRBV29-1; D gene: .; J gene: TRBJ2-5; clone size: .; CDR3 DNA: TGCAGCGTTCCGACAGGGGAGGGAGAGACCCAGTACTTC; CDR3 protein: CSVPTGEGETQYF
V gene: TRBV6-1; D gene: .; J gene: TRBJ1-4; clone size: .; CDR3 DNA: TGTGCCAGCAGTGAAGCGGTAGGGCAGGGAGGAAATGAAAAACTGTTTTTT; CDR3 protein: CASSEAVGQGGNEKLFF
V gene: TRBV4-2; D gene: .; J gene: TRBJ2-5; clone size: .; CDR3 DNA: TGTGCCAGCAGCCAAGATTACGACAGGAAAGAGACCCAGTACTTC; CDR3 protein: CASSQDYDRKETQYF
V gene: TRBV3-1; D gene: TRBD1; J gene: TRBJ2-7; clone size: .; CDR3 DNA: TGTGCCAGCAGCCAAGGATATCTCGACAGGGACGAGCAGTACTTC; CDR3 protein: CASSQGYLDRDEQYF
V gene: TRBV12-3/TRBV12-4; D gene: .; J gene: TRBJ2-5; clone size: .; CDR3 DNA: TGTGCCAGCAGTTTCGTCGGTTCCCAAGAGACCCAGTACTTC; CDR3 protein: CASSFVGSQETQYF
V gene: TRBV4-1; D gene: .; J gene: TRBJ2-3; clone size: few; CDR3 DNA: TGCGCCAGCAGCCGTTCCCTAACGGGGGGCTGGACAGATACGCAGTATTTT; CDR3 protein: CASSRSLTGGWTDTQYF
V gene: TRBV28; D gene: TRBD2; J gene: TRBJ2-5; clone size: .; CDR3 DNA: TGTGCCAGCAGCCCTGGCGGGGGGCGGAGTGAGACCCAGTACTTC; CDR3 protein: CASSPGGGRSETQYF
V gene: TRBV10-3; D gene: TRBD2; J gene: TRBJ2-1; clone size: few; CDR3 DNA: TGTGCCGCCTCTAGCGGGCTTAACAATGAGCAGTTCTTC; CDR3 protein: CAASSGLNNEQFF
V gene: TRBV9; D gene: TRBD1; J gene: TRBJ1-3; clone size: .; CDR3 DNA: TGTGCCAGCAGCCCAGGGGGGGGGATCTCTGGAAACACCATATATTTT; CDR3 protein: CASSPGGGISGNTIYF
V gene: TRBV7-6; D gene: TRBD2; J gene: TRBJ2-1; clone size: few; CDR3 DNA: TGTGCCAGCAGCCCCAGGACTAGCGGGGGCGGCTCCTACAATGAGCAGTTCTTC; CDR3 protein: CASSPRTSGGGSYNEQFF
V gene: TRBV6-5; D gene: TRBD1; J gene: TRBJ2-7; clone size: few; CDR3 DNA: TGTGCCAGCAGACCAACGGGACAGATGATCGCCGAGCAGTACTTC; CDR3 protein: CASRPTGQMIAEQYF
V gene: TRBV5-1; D gene: .; J gene: TRBJ1-3; clone size: few; CDR3 DNA: TGCGCCAGCAGAGTGAGTGATGCACTACCCTCTGGAAACACCATATATTTT; CDR3 protein: CASRVSDALPSGNTIYF
V gene: TRBV12-3/TRBV12-4; D gene: .; J gene: TRBJ1-6; clone size: .; CDR3 DNA: TGTGCCAGCAGTGCAGACAATTATAATTCACCCCTCCACTTT; CDR3 protein: CASSADNYNSPLHF
V gene: TRBV12-3/TRBV12-4; D gene: .; J gene: TRBJ1-1; clone size: .; CDR3 DNA: TGTGCCAGCAGTTTCACGGGGCAACGGGGAGCTTTCTTT; CDR3 protein: CASSFTGQRGAFF
V gene: TRBV15; D gene: .; J gene: TRBJ2-5; clone size: few; CDR3 DNA: TGTGCCACCAGCGGTGGACAGGGAGGGTATCAAGAGACCCAGTACTTC; CDR3 protein: CATSGGQGGYQETQYF
V gene: TRBV28; D gene: .; J gene: TRBJ2-3; clone size: .; CDR3 DNA: TGTGCCGGAAGTAGCCTGCAACAAGATAGCACAGATACGCAGTATTTT; CDR3 protein: CAGSSLQQDSTDTQYF
V gene: TRBV5-5; D gene: TRBD2; J gene: TRBJ2-3; clone size: .; CDR3 DNA: TGTGCCAGCAGCACGACTAGCGGGGGGGGGACAGATACGCAGTATTTT; CDR3 protein: CASSTTSGGGTDTQYF
V gene: TRBV6-2/TRBV6-3; D gene: TRBD1; J gene: TRBJ2-5; clone size: once; CDR3 DNA: TGTGCCAGCAGTTCGCTACAGGGGACCGCAGAGACCCAGTACTTC; CDR3 protein: CASSSLQGTAETQYF
V gene: TRBV9; D gene: .; J gene: TRBJ1-4; clone size: .; CDR3 DNA: TGTGCCAGCAGGAACAATGAAAAACTGTTTTTT; CDR3 protein: CASRNNEKLFF
V gene: TRBV4-2; D gene: .; J gene: TRBJ2-2; clone size: .; CDR3 DNA: TGTGCCAGCAGCCCTTCGAGGGGGGGGCAGGTCACCGGGGAGCTGTTTTTT; CDR3 protein: CASSPSRGGQVTGELFF
V gene: TRBV7-4; D gene: TRBD1; J gene: TRBJ1-4; clone size: .; CDR3 DNA: TGTGCCAGCAGCAACCGGGACAGGGGGGCGGCAACTAATGAAAAACTGTTTTTT; CDR3 protein: CASSNRDRGAATNEKLFF